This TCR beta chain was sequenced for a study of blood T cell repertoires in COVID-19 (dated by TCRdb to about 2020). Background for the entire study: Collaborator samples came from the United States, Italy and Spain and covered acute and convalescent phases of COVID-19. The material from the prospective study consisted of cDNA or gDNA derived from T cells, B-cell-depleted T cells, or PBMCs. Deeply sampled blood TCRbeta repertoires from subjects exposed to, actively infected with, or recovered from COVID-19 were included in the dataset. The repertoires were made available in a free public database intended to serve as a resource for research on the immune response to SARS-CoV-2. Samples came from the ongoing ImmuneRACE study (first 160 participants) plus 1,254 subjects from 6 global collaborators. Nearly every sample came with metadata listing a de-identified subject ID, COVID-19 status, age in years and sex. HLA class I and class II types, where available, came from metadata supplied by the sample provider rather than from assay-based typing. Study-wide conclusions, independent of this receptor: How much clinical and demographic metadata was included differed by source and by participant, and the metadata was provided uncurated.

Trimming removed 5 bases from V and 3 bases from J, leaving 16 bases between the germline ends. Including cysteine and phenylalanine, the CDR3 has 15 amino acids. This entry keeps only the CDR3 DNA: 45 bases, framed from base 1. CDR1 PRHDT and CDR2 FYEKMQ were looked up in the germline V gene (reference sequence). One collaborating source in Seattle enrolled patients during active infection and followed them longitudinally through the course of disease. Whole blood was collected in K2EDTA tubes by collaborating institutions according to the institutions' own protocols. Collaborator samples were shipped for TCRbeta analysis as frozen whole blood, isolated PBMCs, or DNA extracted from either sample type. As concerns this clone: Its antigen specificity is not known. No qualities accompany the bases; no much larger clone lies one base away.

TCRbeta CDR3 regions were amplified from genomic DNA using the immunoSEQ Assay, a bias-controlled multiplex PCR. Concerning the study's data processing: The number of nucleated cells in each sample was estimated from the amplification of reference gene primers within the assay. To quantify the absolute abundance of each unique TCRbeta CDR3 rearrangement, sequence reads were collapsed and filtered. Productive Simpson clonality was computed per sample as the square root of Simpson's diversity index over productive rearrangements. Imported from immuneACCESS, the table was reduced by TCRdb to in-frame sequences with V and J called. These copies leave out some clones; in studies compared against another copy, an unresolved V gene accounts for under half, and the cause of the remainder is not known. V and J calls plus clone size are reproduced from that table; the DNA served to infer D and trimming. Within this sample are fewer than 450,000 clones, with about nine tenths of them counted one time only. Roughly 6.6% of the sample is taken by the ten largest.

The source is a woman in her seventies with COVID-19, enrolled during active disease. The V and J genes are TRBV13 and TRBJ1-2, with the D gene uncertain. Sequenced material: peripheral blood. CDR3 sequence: CASSPSGEGDYGYTF. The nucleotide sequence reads TGTGCCAGCAGCCCTTCAGGAGAGGGCGACTATGGCTACACCTTC. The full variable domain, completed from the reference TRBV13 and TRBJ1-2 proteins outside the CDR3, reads AAGVIQSPRHLIKEKRETATLKCYPIPRHDTVYWYQQGPGQDPQFLISFYEKMQSDKGSIPDRFSAQQFSDYHSELNMSSLELGDSALYFCASSPSGEGDYGYTFGSGTRLTVV.